The 3 T cell receptor beta chains given below trace back to one sample, sequenced in a study of early T cells in non-severe SARS-CoV-2 infection (dated by TCRdb to the early 2020s). Library preparation used 5' RACE. The sample was run on a NextSeq 500. TCRdb reran the public reads through fastp at Q25 and MiXCR, keeping productive beta chains. Every entry covers one CDR3 protein and lists the most common genes and DNA from its rows. The sample records about 68,000 distinct CDR3 sequences, around 9.9% of which are singletons. The top ten clonotypes cover 6.4% of the sample. The sample comprised whole blood. The source of these receptors is an adult who was a healthcare worker with PCR-confirmed SARS-CoV-2 infection or an uninfected control (not recorded which).

This clonotype showed up many times. V and J are TRBV12-3 or TRBV12-4 and TRBJ1-2; D not resolved. Trimming cost V 6 bases and J 4 bases, with 9 bases left between them. The CDR3 has 12 amino acids. The CDR3 bases are TGTGCCAGCAGCCCGCGGGTCTATGGCTACACCTTC. It encodes CASSPRVYGYTF.

There are a few counts of this clonotype. V usage is TRBV28 and J usage is TRBJ2-1; the D gene is possibly TRBD2 (6 bases). CDR1 MDHEN and CDR2 SYDVKM come from the germline V gene. The CDR3 is 14 residues long. The V end was cut by 2 bases, the J end by 6 bases, with 11 bases between. The CDR3 protein is CASSLPRDFNEQFF. The CDR3 nucleotides read TGTGCCAGCAGTTTACCGCGGGACTTCAATGAGCAGTTCTTC. The variable domain in full, with the rest retrieved from reference TRBV28 and TRBJ2-1, is DVKVTQSSRYLVKRTGEKVFLECVQDMDHENMFWYRQDPGLGLRLIYFSYDVKMKEKGDIPEGYSVSREKKERFSLILESASTNQTSMYLCASSLPRDFNEQFFGPGTRLTVL.

There are many counts of this clonotype. J is TRBJ2-7 and V is TRBV29-1; D tentatively fits TRBD1 or TRBD2 (5 bases each). Trimming pared 7 bases from V and 1 base from J, leaving 11 bases between. The CDR3 is 12 amino acids. Germline V CDR1 and CDR2: SQVTM, ANQGSEA. The CDR3 sequence is CSGRDPSYEQYF. In DNA, the CDR3 is TGCAGCGGCCGGGACCCGTCCTACGAGCAGTACTTC.